These 20 T cell receptor beta chains share one sample of origin, sequenced in a study of cytomegalovirus exposure and HLA in healthy donors. The primer mix had 60 Vbeta and 13 Jbeta primers. TCRdb's table, derived via immunoSEQ multiplex PCR, lists solely in-frame clones and lacks some. The sample records some 120,000 clones, about 80% being singletons. Material for sequencing was PBMCs. The receptors were sampled from a woman between 50 and 59 years old in good health and CMV-seropositive.

The V gene is TRBV5-7, the J gene TRBJ2-7, with 12 bases lining up with TRBD2. TRBV5-7 is an ORF, and what it does is uncertain. This CDR3 region has 14 residues. J gave up 6 bases and V 1 base, and 2 bases lay outside the gene matches. Here the CDR3 reads CASSLSLAGGEQYF. CDR3 nucleotide sequence: TGTGCCAGCAGCTTGTCACTAGCGGGAGGCGAGCAGTACTTC.

The CDR3: CASKGGRVLDGYTF. In nucleotides, the CDR3 is TGTGCCAGCAAAGGGGGCAGGGTGTTGGATGGCTACACCTTC. The V call is TRBV27, the J call TRBJ1-2, with 7 positions matching TRBD1. The CDR3 runs 14 residues. Germline-derived CDR1 and CDR2 are MNHEY and SMNVEV (reference sequence). V shed 7 bases and J 6 bases; nucleotides not matched to a gene: 11.

The chain carries TRBV19 and TRBJ1-2; D gene unclear. V gave up 6 bases and J gave up 4 bases, with 24 bases separating them. The CDR3 sequence is 17 residues long. Germline CDR1 reads LNHDA; CDR2 reads SQIVND (reference sequence). The CDR3 reads CASSTNIGWLPSYGYTF. For the CDR3, the DNA is TGTGCCAGTAGCACTAATATTGGGTGGCTTCCGAGCTATGGCTACACCTTC.

The gene calls are TRBV19 and TRBJ2-4; TRBD2 matches at 8 bases. The germline V gene has CDR1 LNHDA and CDR2 SQIVND (reference sequence). The CDR3 is 12 amino acids. The junction had 2 bases not matched to a gene; V was cut back by 6 bases and J by 7 bases. CDR3 region: CASSAGGNIQYF. In nucleotides, the CDR3 is TGTGCCAGTAGCGCGGGAGGTAACATTCAGTACTTC.

The rearrangement uses TRBV18 and TRBJ1-2; no definite D call. Deletions cut 5 bases from V and 2 bases from J, with 12 bases between. Germline CDR1 is KGHSH and CDR2 is LQKENI. The CDR3 is 14 amino acids. CDR3 coding DNA: TGTGCCAGCTCATCGGCTCAGGTCAACTATGGCTACACCTTC. This encodes CASSSAQVNYGYTF.

The genes are TRBV6-6 and TRBJ2-7, with 9 bases aligning to TRBD1. The V gene's germline CDR1 is MNHNY and CDR2 SVGAGI (reference sequence). J gave up 6 bases and V 3 bases, and 9 bases lay outside the gene matches. The CDR3 runs to 15 residues. The CDR3 coding sequence is TGTGCCAGCAGTTATCGGCCGGGACAGGGAGGCGAGCAGTACTTC. Translated, it gives CASSYRPGQGGEQYF.

CDR3 sequence (DNA): TGTGCCAGCAGTTCGACAGGGAGCTCCTACAATGAGCAGTTCTTC. Translation: CASSSTGSSYNEQFF. J is TRBJ2-1 and V is TRBV6-5; 7 bases map to TRBD1. The J segment lost 0 bases and the V segment lost 4 bases, leaving 3 bases of the junction unmatched. CDR1 and CDR2 (germline): MNHEY, SVGAGI. The CDR3 covers 15 residues.

The chain has TRBV23-1 and TRBJ1-1, with no clear D. TRBV23-1 is an open reading frame whose function is uncertain. Between the trimmed V and J ends, which lost 4 bases and 3 bases, there was a span of 9 bases. There are 13 residues in the CDR3. Here the CDR3 DNA reads TGCGCCAGCAGTCGCCACCGGGACACTGAAGCTTTCTTT. Translating it yields CASSRHRDTEAFF.

The chain employs TRBV19 and TRBJ1-2; D might be TRBD1 (5 bases). V lost 1 base and J 6 bases, leaving 18 bases between the germline ends. This CDR3 spans 16 amino acids. Germline CDR1 is LNHDA and CDR2 is SQIVND (reference sequence). CDR3 amino acids: CASSIAVRSWGHGYTF. The DNA of the CDR3 is TGTGCCAGTAGTATAGCTGTACGGAGCTGGGGCCATGGCTACACCTTC.

A single count supports this clone. The genes are TRBV30 and TRBJ1-1; weak D call: TRBD1 (5 bases). The germline V and J ends were trimmed by 1 base and 0 bases, with 12 bases remaining between them. The germline V gene encodes CDR1 GTSNPN and CDR2 SVGIG (reference sequence). The CDR3 runs 15 residues. The chain's CDR3 is CAWSAPGGMNTEAFF. DNA for the CDR3: TGTGCCTGGAGTGCCCCGGGGGGGATGAACACTGAAGCTTTCTTT.

The V and J genes are TRBV7-2 and TRBJ1-1; D is ambiguous. The V end lost 5 bases, the J end lost 6 bases, and 7 bases lay between the germline ends. The CDR3 loop spans 11 amino acids. Germline CDR1 is SGHTA and CDR2 is FQGNSA. CDR3 nucleotides: TGTGCCAGCAGCCAAGGAGCTGAAGCTTTCTTT. Amino acid sequence: CASSQGAEAFF.

The rearrangement joins TRBV4-3 to TRBJ2-3; D may be TRBD1 (5 bases). CDR1 is LGHNA and CDR2 is YSLEER in the germline V gene. CDR3 length: 16 amino acids. The V end lost 4 bases, the J end lost 4 bases, and 18 bases lay between the germline ends. The CDR3 bases are TGCGCCAGCAGCCTCTTAAGGGGAACTGGCCCAGATACGCAGTATTTT. Residues: CASSLLRGTGPDTQYF.

The V and J genes are TRBV9 and TRBJ2-3; D perhaps matches TRBD2 (5 bases). CDR1 and CDR2 (germline): SGDLS, YYNGEE. The CDR3 covers 16 residues. V lost 3 bases, J lost 1 base, and 15 bases lay in between. The CDR3 DNA is TGTGCCAGCAGCGAGGAGGATCGGGCGCGCACAGATACGCAGTATTTT. Encoded protein: CASSEEDRARTDTQYF.

The chain couples TRBV7-2 to TRBJ2-5; D not resolved. Trimming removed 5 bases from V and 7 bases from J, with 11 bases in between. There are 12 residues in the CDR3. CDR1 is SGHTA, CDR2 FQGNSA, per germline. The CDR3 DNA is TGTGCCAGCAGCCCTCCCCAGTGGACCCAGTACTTC. Translation gives CASSPPQWTQYF.

The V call is TRBV11-2, the J call TRBJ2-5, with 7 bases aligning to TRBD2. CDR3 size: 18 residues. Looked up from germline, CDR1 is SGHAT and CDR2 is FQNNGV. The V segment lost 0 bases and the J segment 2 bases; nucleotides outside the gene matches: 12. CDR3 DNA sequence: TGTGCCAGCAGCTTAGAGCCCCTGGGGTCTAGCGGTCAAGAGACCCAGTACTTC. Translating it yields CASSLEPLGSSGQETQYF.

The CDR3 is CASSKVAEDQPQHF. The CDR3 nucleotides are TGTGCCAGCAGCAAGGTGGCGGAGGATCAGCCCCAGCATTTT. This chain connects TRBV2 to TRBJ1-5, with D hard to call. This CDR3 has 14 residues. CDR1 is SNHLY and CDR2 is FYNNEI in the germline V gene. V lost 6 bases and J 5 bases, leaving 14 bases between the germline ends.

This clone was observed once. CDR3 sequence (DNA): TGTGCCAGCAGACCCTCGGCGGGGGCGGGGGGCTACACCTTC. This translates into CASRPSAGAGGYTF. The rearrangement uses TRBV28 and TRBJ1-2; a weak D match, TRBD1 (6 bases). CDR3 size: 14 residues. V lost 6 bases and J 8 bases, leaving 19 bases between the germline ends. Germline CDR1 MDHEN, CDR2 SYDVKM.

This clone was seen just once. The V and J genes are TRBV29-1 and TRBJ2-5; 9 bases map to TRBD2. V lost 6 bases and J lost 5; bases outside the gene matches: 10. This CDR3 has 14 residues. CDR1 and CDR2 from the germline V gene are SQVTM and ANQGSEA. The CDR3 nucleotides are TGCAGCGTAGCGGGAGGACCCTTTGGGGAGACCCAGTACTTC. Its translation is CSVAGGPFGETQYF.

This clone was counted a few times. V gene TRBV7-2 combines with J gene TRBJ1-6; D call uncertain. CDR1 and CDR2 (germline): SGHTA, FQGNSA. The CDR3 has 14 amino acids. V gave up 1 base and J gave up 7 bases, with 8 bases separating them. The CDR3 sequence is CASSLDGSNSPLHF. The DNA of the CDR3 is TGTGCCAGCAGCTTAGACGGGAGCAATTCACCCCTCCACTTT.

The gene calls are TRBV30 and TRBJ2-5; 9 bases are a match to TRBD2. The CDR3 runs to 14 residues. Per the germline V gene, CDR1 is GTSNPN and CDR2 is SVGIG (reference sequence). Unmatched junction bases numbered 5, after V lost 4 bases and J lost 2 bases. CDR3 region: CAWIVSGGQETQYF. The CDR3 DNA reads TGTGCCTGGATAGTTAGCGGGGGTCAAGAGACCCAGTACTTC.